The 27 T cell receptor beta chains given below trace back to one sample, sequenced in a study of T cells after yellow fever vaccination. TCRdb re-analysed the 5' RACE reads in MiXCR, keeping a single row per CDR3 protein. The table has some 220,000 distinct CDR3 sequences, roughly 3.3% seen once; the top ten hold about 3.3%. Sequences were derived from CD4+ T cells sorted from PBMCs, sampled 10 days after the yellow fever booster vaccination. Receptor source: a man aged 18-30 years who received the YFV17D yellow fever vaccine.

This clonotype was detected many times. The CDR3 protein is CASSSAAVRGPTGQPQHF. DNA of the CDR3: TGTGCCAGCAGTTCGGCGGCTGTCAGGGGCCCGACCGGGCAGCCCCAGCATTTT. This chain uses TRBV6-2 or TRBV6-3 with TRBJ1-5, with D possibly being TRBD1 (6 bases). Trimming removed 4 bases from V and 7 bases from J, with 26 bases in between. The CDR3 spans 18 residues. Germline V gene sequence: CDR1 MNHEY, CDR2 SVGEGT.

This clonotype has ten or more counts. This rearrangement joins TRBV6-2 or TRBV6-3 to TRBJ2-4; maybe TRBD1 (5 bases). CDR3 size: 20 residues. Trimming removed 5 bases at V and 0 bases at J, with 26 bases between. Germline V gene sequence: CDR1 MNHEY, CDR2 SVGEGT. CDR3 nucleotide sequence: TGTGCCAGCAGTGTCCCTGCGGTGATAATGACAGTCCTAGCCAAAAACATTCAGTACTTC. This gives the protein CASSVPAVIMTVLAKNIQYF.

There are a few counts of this clonotype. This chain joins TRBV29-1 and TRBJ2-3; TRBD1 agrees at 7 bases. The V gene end was trimmed by 7 bases and the J gene end by 4 bases; junction bases not matched to a gene: 8. Germline CDR1 reads SQVTM; CDR2 reads ANQGSEA. This CDR3 contains 13 residues. This CDR3 is CSGTLGGSDTQYF. The CDR3 coding sequence is TGCAGCGGTACATTAGGGGGCTCAGATACGCAGTATTTT.

This clonotype occurred many times. The CDR3 region is CASSLGGSYTGELFF. CDR3 in DNA: TGTGCCAGCAGTTTGGGCGGGAGTTACACCGGGGAGCTGTTTTTT. The V call is TRBV12-3 or TRBV12-4, the J call TRBJ2-2; 7 positions match TRBD2. This CDR3 has 15 residues. V lost 3 bases, J lost 3 bases, and 4 bases stayed unmatched.

This clonotype was picked up a small number of times. This rearrangement joins TRBV12-3 or TRBV12-4 to TRBJ1-3; TRBD1 is a possible D gene (5 bases). V was cut by 3 bases and J by 11 bases, with 14 bases left in between. The CDR3 has 13 amino acids. The CDR3 bases are TGTGCCAGCAGTTTGTCCCCCCAACAGGCCATATATTTT. This codes for CASSLSPQQAIYF.

This clonotype came up many times. As DNA, the CDR3 is TGCAGTGCTAGATTCGGGGGTGACAATGAGCAGTTCTTC. It is translated as CSARFGGDNEQFF. The chain is built from TRBV20-1 and TRBJ2-1; D might be TRBD2 (6 bases). This CDR3 is 13 amino acids long. The germline gives CDR1 DFQATT, CDR2 SNEGSKA (reference sequence). V lost 2 bases to trimming and J lost 5 bases, with 10 bases between them.

In its sample, this clonotype was seen a few times. The chain carries TRBV7-2 and TRBJ1-2, with D possibly matching TRBD1 (5 bases). Trimming removed 7 bases from V and 6 bases from J, with 18 bases in between. The CDR3 covers 14 residues. Germline CDR1 is SGHTA and CDR2 is FQGNSA. CDR3 sequence reads: CASNPQGFGNGYTF. The DNA of the CDR3 is TGTGCCAGCAATCCTCAGGGATTCGGCAATGGCTACACCTTC.

This clonotype showed up many times. This sequence joins TRBV20-1 and TRBJ1-1, with D possibly being TRBD1 (5 bases). V lost 0 bases and J 5 bases, leaving 16 bases between the germline ends. Germline V gene sequence: CDR1 DFQATT, CDR2 SNEGSKA (reference sequence). The CDR3 has 15 residues. The DNA of the CDR3 is TGCAGTGCTAGAGATGGTAGTCAGGGTTTGACTGAAGCTTTCTTT. Residues: CSARDGSQGLTEAFF.

This chain links TRBV19 with TRBJ2-3, with 7 nucleotides matching TRBD2. Unmatched junction bases numbered 4, after V lost 2 bases and J lost 2 bases. Germline CDR1 is LNHDA and CDR2 is SQIVND (reference sequence). The CDR3 is 15 amino acids. The CDR3 spells CASSILAETTDTQYF. CDR3 nucleotide sequence: TGTGCCAGTAGTATACTAGCGGAAACCACAGATACGCAGTATTTT.

This rearrangement joins TRBV4-3 to TRBJ2-5; D gene unclear. CDR1 is LGHNA and CDR2 is YSLEER in the germline V gene. V was pared by 2 bases and J by 0 bases, with 10 bases between. The CDR3 totals 15 residues. DNA of the CDR3: TGCGCCAGCAGCCAATCCTTAGGGTACCAAGAGACCCAGTACTTC. Its protein product is CASSQSLGYQETQYF.

There are many counts of this clonotype. The chain combines TRBV18 with TRBJ2-4; 9 positions match TRBD1. The germline V gene encodes CDR1 KGHSH and CDR2 LQKENI. The V gene end was trimmed by 3 bases and the J gene end by 9 bases; junction bases not matched to a gene: 6. The CDR3 spans 14 residues. The CDR3 reads CASSPAGTGSIQYF. For the CDR3, the DNA is TGTGCCAGCTCACCTGCCGGGACAGGGAGCATTCAGTACTTC.

This clonotype has a handful of counts. The V call is TRBV4-1, the J call TRBJ1-1, with a tentative D call TRBD1 (6 bases). V was cut by 0 bases and J by 11 bases, with 13 bases left in between. The CDR3 spans 13 residues. The germline V gene encodes CDR1 MGHRA and CDR2 YSYEKL. As DNA, the CDR3 is TGCGCCAGCAGCCAAGAGAGGCAGGGGAGGGCTTTCTTT. Translation gives CASSQERQGRAFF.

The CDR3 region has the DNA TGTGCCAGCCGATACCGGAAGGGGGAAAAACTGTTTTTT. It is translated as CASRYRKGEKLFF. The J gene is TRBJ1-4, the V gene TRBV7-2; possibly TRBD1 for D (5 bases). The CDR3 runs to 13 residues. Trimming took off 8 bases at V and 8 bases at J, with 15 bases between the two ends. CDR1 SGHTA and CDR2 FQGNSA come from the germline V gene.

V is TRBV6-5 and J is TRBJ2-4; 11 bases match TRBD2. Trimming removed 2 bases from V and 0 bases from J; junction bases left unmatched: 0. Per the germline V gene, CDR1 is MNHEY and CDR2 is SVGAGI. The length of the CDR3 is 16 residues. This CDR3 is CASSYGTSGAKNIQYF. CDR3 bases: TGTGCCAGCAGTTACGGGACTAGCGGAGCCAAAAACATTCAGTACTTC.

This clonotype was counted many times. The genes are TRBV29-1 and TRBJ1-6; D gene uncertain. CDR3 length equals 13 residues. Germline-derived CDR1 and CDR2 are SQVTM and ANQGSEA. Trimming pared 4 bases from V and 8 bases from J, leaving 12 bases between. CDR3 in amino acids: CSVGASSDSPLHF. DNA for the CDR3: TGCAGCGTTGGTGCCAGCTCCGATTCACCCCTCCACTTT. Together with reference TRBV29-1 and TRBJ1-6, the CDR3 gives the full variable domain: SAVISQKPSRDICQRGTSLTIQCQVDSQVTMMFWYRQQPGQSLTLIATANQGSEATYESGFVIDKFPISRPNLTFSTLTVSNMSPEDSSIYLCSVGASSDSPLHFGNGTRLTVT.

This clonotype has only a few counts. This chain connects TRBV20-1 to TRBJ1-6; 7 bases fit TRBD1. Germline assignment: CDR1 DFQATT and CDR2 SNEGSKA (reference sequence). The CDR3 is 14 amino acids. After removal of 6 bases from V and 1 base from J, the junction contained 3 bases not matched to a gene. CDR3 amino acids: CSAEDRSYNSPLHF. Written as DNA, the CDR3 is TGCAGTGCCGAGGACAGGTCCTATAATTCACCCCTCCACTTT.

This clonotype appeared many times. J is TRBJ1-2 and V is TRBV5-1, with D possibly TRBD1 on 6 matching bases. V was trimmed by 6 bases and J by 2 bases, leaving 14 bases between them. The CDR3 spans 14 residues. The germline V gene has CDR1 SGHRS and CDR2 YFSETQ. This chain's CDR3 is CASTPLGGNYGYTF. CDR3 nucleotides: TGCGCCAGCACCCCACTAGGGGGGAACTATGGCTACACCTTC. Filled out from reference TRBV5-1 and TRBJ1-2, the complete variable domain reads KAGVTQTPRYLIKTRGQQVTLSCSPISGHRSVSWYQQTPGQGLQFLFEYFSETQRNKGNFPGRFSGRQFSNSRSEMNVSTLELGDSALYLCASTPLGGNYGYTFGSGTRLTVV.

This clonotype was detected many times. This rearrangement joins TRBV27 to TRBJ2-7, with D tentatively TRBD2 (6 bases). The CDR3 runs to 14 residues. The germline gives CDR1 MNHEY, CDR2 SMNVEV (reference sequence). Trimming shortened V by 2 bases and J by 1 base, and 9 bases separated the two germline ends. The CDR3 sequence is CASSLKEGSYEQYF. The CDR3 nucleotides are TGTGCCAGCAGTTTAAAGGAGGGATCCTACGAGCAGTACTTC.

This clonotype was counted ten times or more. This chain links TRBV18 with TRBJ2-6; 8 bases map to TRBD1. The CDR3 is made up of 17 amino acids. Germline V gene lookup returns CDR1 KGHSH and CDR2 LQKENI. V shed 5 bases, J shed 0 bases, and the junction held 6 bases outside the gene matches. CDR3 DNA: TGTGCCAGCTCAGAACAGGGACAGGACTCTGGGGCCAACGTCCTGACTTTC. Its translation: CASSEQGQDSGANVLTF.

This clonotype was observed at least ten times. The gene calls are TRBV7-2 and TRBJ2-7; D is possibly TRBD2 (6 bases). Germline V gene data show CDR1 as SGHTA and CDR2 as FQGNSA. The CDR3 loop spans 17 amino acids. V was clipped by 5 bases and J by 5 bases, with 25 bases between them. This CDR3 reads CASSPNIRGNYHDEQYF. Written as DNA, the CDR3 is TGTGCCAGCAGCCCAAACATTCGGGGGAACTACCACGACGAGCAGTACTTC.

This clonotype showed up just a few times. This sequence joins TRBV5-1 and TRBJ2-1; 11 nucleotides match TRBD2. V shed 4 bases, J shed 5 bases, and the junction held 14 bases outside the gene matches. This CDR3 is 18 amino acids long. CDR1 and CDR2 from the germline V gene are SGHRS and YFSETQ. The CDR3 loop is CASSQRSTSGGSNNEQFF. CDR3 bases: TGCGCCAGCAGCCAACGGTCCACTAGCGGGGGATCAAACAATGAGCAGTTCTTC.

Comments on this clonotype: Germline is not matched at one junction end, which may reflect a read error. The CDR3 coding sequence is TGTGCTAGCAGCTTAGACTACAACAATGAGCAGTTCTTC. Amino acid sequence: CASSLDYNNEQFF. The rearrangement links TRBV7-7 to TRBJ2-1; perhaps TRBD2 as D (5 bases). Germline lookup yields CDR1 SSHAT and CDR2 FNYEAQ (reference sequence). CDR3 length equals 13 residues. Based on the CDR3 plus reference TRBV7-7 and TRBJ2-1, the full variable domain is GAGVSQSPRYKVTKRGQDVTLRCDPISSHATLYWYQQALGQGPEFLTYFNYEAQPDKSGLPSDRFSAERPEGSISTLTIQRTEQRDSAMYRCASSLDYNNEQFFGPGTRLTVL.

In this sample, this clonotype turned up many times. V usage is TRBV20-1 and J usage is TRBJ2-5; no reliable D call. This CDR3 comprises 12 residues. Looked up from germline, CDR1 is DFQATT and CDR2 is SNEGSKA (reference sequence). Trimming shortened V by 2 bases and J by 4 bases, and 8 bases separated the two germline ends. The CDR3 nucleotides read TGCAGTGCTAGAAGCCCGGGAGAGACCCAGTACTTC. Protein product: CSARSPGETQYF.

J is TRBJ1-4 and V is TRBV15; possibly TRBD1 for D (5 bases). The length of the CDR3 is 14 residues. V was clipped by 6 bases and J by 6 bases, with 14 bases between them. Germline V gene lookup returns CDR1 LNHNV and CDR2 YYDKDF (reference sequence). The CDR3 coding sequence is TGTGCCACCAGATTCGAGTTCAGGGATGAAAAACTGTTTTTT. Translation: CATRFEFRDEKLFF.

The chain combines TRBV7-2 with TRBJ1-1; D is uncertain. The CDR3 covers 12 residues. V lost 5 bases and J 8 bases, leaving 12 bases between the germline ends. Germline-derived CDR1 and CDR2 are SGHTA and FQGNSA. The CDR3 loop is CASSRSQVEAFF. The CDR3 region has the DNA TGTGCCAGCAGCCGGTCCCAGGTCGAAGCTTTCTTT.

Ten or more counts support this clonotype. The chain recombines TRBV7-3 with TRBJ1-6; no clear D gene. There are 15 residues in the CDR3. Germline CDR1 SGHTA, CDR2 FQGTGA. With 2 bases removed from V and 9 bases from J, the gap between germline ends came to 14 bases. The CDR3 nucleotides are TGTGCCAGCAGCTTATATCACGGGAAGAGTTCACCCCTCCACTTT. Residues: CASSLYHGKSSPLHF. Full variable domain (rest looked up from reference TRBV7-3 and TRBJ1-6): GAGVSQTPSNKVTEKGKYVELRCDPISGHTALYWYRQSLGQGPEFLIYFQGTGAADDSGLPNDRFFAVRPEGSVSTLKIQRTERGDSAVYLCASSLYHGKSSPLHFGNGTRLTVT.

There are many counts of this clonotype. V gene TRBV18 combines with J gene TRBJ1-1, with 7 positions matching TRBD1. The V segment lost 5 bases and the J segment 2 bases; nucleotides outside the gene matches: 5. The CDR3 sequence is 14 residues long. Germline V gene sequence: CDR1 KGHSH, CDR2 LQKENI. The CDR3 spells CASSAGTDNTEAFF. CDR3 DNA: TGTGCCAGCTCAGCCGGGACAGATAACACTGAAGCTTTCTTT.